What follows describes a single TCR beta chain. The antigen this receptor binds is unknown. No base quality information exists; no much larger clone differs at one position. The library was produced with the immunoSEQ multiplex PCR assay. The table comes from immuneACCESS by way of TCRdb, which keeps in-frame sequences with V and J called. Part of the clones is missing from these tables; in studies checked, under half for an unresolved V gene and the rest for unknown reasons. A total of about 100,000 clones appear in this sample, 95% of them only once. 0.2% to 0.25% of the sample belongs to the ten largest clones. These data come from a study of technical replicates of blood from a few donors (TCRdb year 2017). This receptor was identified in a human donor in good health. The specimen was T cells isolated from PBMCs.

The CDR3 here reads CASSYPTGGYGYTF. The DNA reads TGTGCCAGCAGTTACCCTACCGGGGGCTATGGCTACACCTTC. Recombination linked TRBV6-6 to TRBJ1-2; perhaps TRBD1 is the D gene, with 5 bases matching. Its CDR3 holds 14 amino acids, cysteine through phenylalanine. The read is trimmed to its CDR3 DNA, 42 bases read in frame from base 1. CDR1 and CDR2 (MNHNY, SVGAGI) derive from the germline V gene (reference sequence). At the junction V is shortened by 2 bases and J by 4 bases, with 11 bases in between.